These 16 T cell receptor beta chains came from one sample sequenced in a study of OX40 agonist ivuxolimab in advanced cancers. Measured with immunoSEQ multiplex PCR; TCRdb has only the in-frame clones, and not every one. The sample lists 53,000 or so clones, approximately 84% occurring once. This specimen was CD4+ or CD8+ T cells sorted from blood, taken in a trial of the OX40 agonist ivuxolimab. These receptors were taken from an adult with an advanced solid tumor such as melanoma, head and neck, liver or kidney cancer.

The chain is built from TRBV27 and TRBJ2-3; D gene unclear. Germline lookup yields CDR1 MNHEY and CDR2 SMNVEV (reference sequence). Trimming removed 0 bases at V and 1 base at J, with 5 bases between. This CDR3 contains 14 residues. CDR3 sequence: CASSLSQGTDTQYF. CDR3 nucleotide sequence: TGTGCCAGCAGTTTATCCCAGGGCACAGATACGCAGTATTTT.

The rearrangement joins TRBV5-3 to TRBJ1-1; 10 positions match TRBD1. TRBV5-3 is noted as an ORF with a role that remains uncertain. With V trimmed by 8 bases and J by 9 bases, 16 bases remained unmatched. The length of the CDR3 is 15 residues. The CDR3 DNA follows: TGTGCCAGCAGCGGCAGCGGGACAGGGGAAATGAAAGCTTTCTTT. Protein sequence: CASSGSGTGEMKAFF.

A single count supports this clone. This chain links TRBV4-2 with TRBJ1-1, with D tentatively TRBD1 (6 bases). The CDR3 covers 16 residues. Germline CDR1 LGHNA, CDR2 YNFKEQ. V lost 1 base, J lost 3 bases, and 15 bases lay in between. The CDR3 loop reads CASSQGLGGGDTEAFF. The CDR3, as DNA: TGTGCCAGCAGCCAAGGTCTTGGGGGCGGGGACACTGAAGCTTTCTTT.

V and J are TRBV30 and TRBJ1-4, with D perhaps matching TRBD1 (5 bases). Deletions cut 4 bases from V and 3 bases from J, with 12 bases between. Germline V gives CDR1 GTSNPN, CDR2 SVGIG (reference sequence). CDR3 length equals 14 residues. The DNA for the CDR3 is TGTGCCTGGAATGCGGGGGTAGCTAATGAAAAACTGTTTTTT. It is translated as CAWNAGVANEKLFF.

The chain employs TRBV9 and TRBJ2-2, with D possibly TRBD2 on 5 matching bases. Trimming took 0 bases from V and 7 from J, leaving 19 bases between them. Germline V lookup: CDR1 SGDLS, CDR2 YYNGEE. The CDR3 is 17 residues long. The CDR3: CASSVVGVAGLGGELFF. The CDR3 DNA follows: TGTGCCAGCAGCGTAGTTGGTGTCGCGGGCCTAGGCGGGGAGCTGTTTTTT.

CDR3 sequence: CAISDPGTSGISYEQYF. CDR3 bases: TGTGCCATCAGTGATCCTGGGACTAGCGGGATCTCCTACGAGCAGTACTTC. The J gene is TRBJ2-7, the V gene TRBV10-3, with 13 bases identical to TRBD2. CDR3 length equals 17 residues. V lost 3 bases, J lost 0 bases, and 5 bases stayed unmatched. Germline CDR1 and CDR2: ENHRY and SYGVKD.

This chain uses TRBV6-5 with TRBJ2-7; no clear D gene. Germline-derived CDR1 and CDR2 are MNHEY and SVGAGI. V was shortened by 7 bases and J by 5 bases, with 12 bases between the two germline ends. The CDR3 extends over 12 amino acids. CDR3 sequence (DNA): TGTGCCAGCACGTCCCCTGTGGACGAGCAGTACTTC. It specifies CASTSPVDEQYF.

The gene calls are TRBV29-1 and TRBJ2-3; 7 bases agree with TRBD1. After removal of 5 bases from V and 1 base from J, the junction contained 3 bases not matched to a gene. The CDR3 sequence is 13 residues long. From germline, CDR1 is SQVTM and CDR2 ANQGSEA. CDR3 DNA sequence: TGCAGCGTTTCTGACAGGGGCACAGATACGCAGTATTTT. Translated: CSVSDRGTDTQYF.

The chain is built from TRBV7-3 and TRBJ2-5; 13 bases are shared with TRBD2. Germline lookup yields CDR1 SGHTA and CDR2 FQGTGA. J lost 5 bases, V lost 3 bases, and 3 bases had no gene match. This CDR3 has 15 residues. CDR3 coding DNA: TGTGCCAGCAGCTTTCGGACTAGCGGGAGCGAGACCCAGTACTTC. Protein sequence: CASSFRTSGSETQYF.

This rearrangement joins TRBV29-1 to TRBJ2-3; 9 bases fit TRBD2. V lost 3 bases to trimming and J lost 2 bases; unmatched junction nucleotides: 9. This CDR3 is built from 16 residues. Germline CDR1 and CDR2: SQVTM and ANQGSEA. DNA of the CDR3: TGCAGCGTTGACGGCGGGAGGGCCCCTTCCACAGATACGCAGTATTTT. Residues: CSVDGGRAPSTDTQYF.

This chain joins TRBV7-9 and TRBJ1-2, with D maybe TRBD1 (5 bases). Germline V lookup: CDR1 SEHNR, CDR2 FQNEAQ (reference sequence). Trimming took 5 bases from V and 0 from J, leaving 16 bases between them. The CDR3 covers 16 residues. The CDR3 here is CASSRGGGDANYGYTF. The DNA of the CDR3 is TGTGCCAGCAGCCGGGGGGGAGGTGATGCTAACTATGGCTACACCTTC. Complete variable domain (other parts from reference TRBV7-9 and TRBJ1-2): DTGVSQNPRHKITKRGQNVTFRCDPISEHNRLYWYRQTLGQGPEFLTYFQNEAQLEKSRLLSDRFSAERPKGSFSTLEIQRTEQGDSAMYLCASSRGGGDANYGYTFGSGTRLTVV.

For the CDR3, the DNA is TGCGCCAGCAGCTTAGCAGGGCGAGACTACGAGCAGTACTTC. It codes for CASSLAGRDYEQYF. The V gene is TRBV5-1, the J gene TRBJ2-7; a possible D gene is TRBD1 (5 bases). This CDR3 comprises 14 residues. Trimming removed 2 bases from V and 3 bases from J, with 12 bases in between. CDR1 and CDR2 from the germline V gene are SGHRS and YFSETQ.

The chain is built from TRBV29-1 and TRBJ2-3; D is possibly TRBD1 (6 bases). The V end was cut by 7 bases, the J end by 0 bases, with 20 bases between. CDR3 size: 16 residues. Germline assignment: CDR1 SQVTM and CDR2 ANQGSEA. The CDR3 region has the DNA TGCAGCGCCGTCCGGGACAAGAGTACTAGCACAGATACGCAGTATTTT. It specifies CSAVRDKSTSTDTQYF.

The rearrangement links TRBV4-2 to TRBJ2-1; TRBD2 agrees at 11 bases. The CDR3 length is 16 residues. V dropped 4 bases and J dropped 2; count of bases not matched to a gene: 4. Per germline, CDR1 LGHNA and CDR2 YNFKEQ. Here the CDR3 reads CASSPGTSGPYNEQFF. CDR3 nucleotide sequence: TGTGCCAGCAGCCCAGGGACTAGCGGACCCTACAATGAGCAGTTCTTC.

The chain employs TRBV28 and TRBJ2-1; possibly TRBD1 or TRBD2 for D (5 bases each). V lost 7 bases and J 15 bases, leaving 16 bases between the germline ends. Germline V gene lookup returns CDR1 MDHEN and CDR2 SYDVKM. The CDR3 is made up of 11 amino acids. The CDR3: CASTPGGRRFF. CDR3 bases: TGTGCCAGCACCCCTGGGGGTCGAAGGTTCTTC. The full variable domain, in which reference TRBV28 and TRBJ2-1 provide the parts outside the CDR3, is DVKVTQSSRYLVKRTGEKVFLECVQDMDHENMFWYRQDPGLGLRLIYFSYDVKMKEKGDIPEGYSVSREKKERFSLILESASTNQTSMYLCASTPGGRRFFGPGTRLTVL.

J is TRBJ2-1 and V is TRBV5-1; 8 bases are shared with TRBD2. The CDR3 loop spans 15 amino acids. The V and J ends lost 4 bases and 7 bases, in that order; junction bases with no gene match: 10. CDR1 is SGHRS and CDR2 is YFSETQ in the germline V gene. CDR3 sequence (DNA): TGCGCCAGCAGCCTAGGGACTAGAAGTTCTAATGAGCAGTTCTTC. As protein: CASSLGTRSSNEQFF.